This T cell receptor (beta chain) appears in the sequencing data of a study of human T cells and chemical hapten exposure. On the study more broadly: Subjects had 2% DPC placed on about 2 cm by about 2 cm of upper inner arm skin for sensitization. Findings and caveats of the study: Compared with pre-sensitization or healthy control sets, expanded TCRs clustered more. The donors suffered from alopecia, so their immune response may not match that of healthy people.

Unique molecular identifiers were attached to individual cDNA molecules during library preparation. One entry per CDR3 protein, called by TCRdb with MiXCR from the RACE reads. The table has under 50,000 distinct CDR3 sequences, about 13% seen once. The sample holds many counts of this clonotype. Antigen: not known. Per the germline V gene, CDR1 is SQVTM and CDR2 is ANQGSEA. This CDR3 contains 11 residues. As to time point: patch test 3, about 24 weeks after DPC sensitization. Described treatment: therapeutic diphenylcyclopropenone sensitization with weekly scalp DPC. The study extracted total RNA from unfractionated whole blood.

V and J are TRBV29-1 and TRBJ2-3; 7 nucleotides align to TRBD2. The TCR comes from a woman in her thirties or forties with alopecia areata. Some clones in this sample may be carry-over from other donors' samples. Material: whole blood, obtained in connection with sensitization to the hapten diphenylcyclopropenone (DPC). The CDR3: CTGGGEDTQYF. The CDR3 coding sequence is TGCACCGGTGGGGGGGAAGATACGCAGTATTTT.